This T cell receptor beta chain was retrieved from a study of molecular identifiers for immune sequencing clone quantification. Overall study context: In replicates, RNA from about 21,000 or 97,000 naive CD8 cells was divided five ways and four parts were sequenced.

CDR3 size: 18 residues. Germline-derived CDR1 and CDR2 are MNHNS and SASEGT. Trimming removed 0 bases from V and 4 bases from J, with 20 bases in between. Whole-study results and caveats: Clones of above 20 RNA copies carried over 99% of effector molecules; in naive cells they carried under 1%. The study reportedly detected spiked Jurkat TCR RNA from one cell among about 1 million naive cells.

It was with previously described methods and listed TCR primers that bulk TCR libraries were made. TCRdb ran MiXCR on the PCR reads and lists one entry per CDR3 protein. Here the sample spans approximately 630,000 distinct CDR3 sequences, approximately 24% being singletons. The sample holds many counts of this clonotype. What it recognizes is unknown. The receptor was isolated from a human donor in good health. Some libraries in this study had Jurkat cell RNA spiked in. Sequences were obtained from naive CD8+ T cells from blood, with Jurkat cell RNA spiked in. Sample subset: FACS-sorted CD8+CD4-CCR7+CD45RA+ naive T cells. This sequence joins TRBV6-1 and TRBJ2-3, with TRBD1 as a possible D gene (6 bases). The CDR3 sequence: CASSEAPGQKKGADTQYF. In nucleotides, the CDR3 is TGTGCCAGCAGTGAAGCGCCGGGACAAAAAAAAGGGGCAGATACGCAGTATTTT.